This passage covers 29 T cell receptor beta chains from one sample sequenced in a study of blood T cells in healthy people across ages. Alongside a J-beta primer mix, a sample-barcoded 5' primer served in a second PCR lasting about 7 to 12 cycles. TCRdb itself ran the 5' RACE reads through MiXCR, one entry per CDR3 protein. The data show hundreds of thousands of distinct CDR3 sequences, with roughly 53% seen just once and 30% to 45% held by the top ten. Sequencing input: blood. The receptors derive from a man aged 60-69 years in good health.

The rearrangement links TRBV9 to TRBJ1-3; TRBD1 matches 8 bases. Germline V gene sequence: CDR1 SGDLS, CDR2 YYNGEE. J gave up 4 bases and V 4 bases, and 7 bases lay outside the gene matches. CDR3 length: 15 amino acids. In nucleotides, the CDR3 is TGTGCCAGCAGCCCCGACAGGGGTCCCGGAAACACCATATATTTT. Its protein product is CASSPDRGPGNTIYF.

This clonotype occurred once. This chain links TRBV28 with TRBJ2-5; D possibly corresponds to TRBD2 (6 bases). CDR1 is MDHEN and CDR2 is SYDVKM in the germline V gene. V was cut by 8 bases and J by 5 bases, with 21 bases left in between. CDR3 length equals 15 residues. CDR3 amino acids: CASRYGDRGWETQYF. CDR3 bases: TGTGCCAGCCGCTATGGGGACCGGGGGTGGGAGACCCAGTACTTC.

With respect to this clonotype: A junction end diverges from the germline sequence, so it may reflect a read error. The chain combines TRBV20-1 with TRBJ2-3, with D possibly being TRBD1 or TRBD2 (5 bases each). This CDR3 contains 14 residues. In germline, CDR1 is DFQATT, CDR2 SNEGSKA (reference sequence). CDR3 loop: CSTSGGLSTDTQYF. CDR3 bases: TGCAGTACTAGTGGGGGTCTGAGCACAGATACGCAGTATTTT.

The chain's CDR3 is CASSLDRGAGDTQYF. The DNA of the CDR3 is TGTGCCAGCAGCTTAGACCGGGGGGCGGGAGATACGCAGTATTTT. The V call is TRBV11-3, the J call TRBJ2-3; a possible D gene is TRBD2 (7 bases). Trimming removed 0 bases from V and 5 bases from J, with 12 bases in between. The CDR3 sequence is 15 residues long. The V gene's germline CDR1 is SGHNT and CDR2 YENEEA.

This clonotype has a handful of counts. The CDR3 is CASSSRQGWVHGYTF. CDR3 nucleotides: TGTGCCAGCAGCTCAAGACAGGGGTGGGTCCATGGCTACACCTTC. This chain links TRBV7-9 with TRBJ1-2; 8 nucleotides match TRBD1. There are 15 residues in the CDR3. J was trimmed by 6 bases and V by 4 bases; bases with no gene match: 10. Germline V gene lookup returns CDR1 SEHNR and CDR2 FQNEAQ (reference sequence).

A single count supports this clonotype. The chain links TRBV5-6 to TRBJ1-6, with 7 bases identical to TRBD1. The CDR3 covers 15 residues. Looked up from germline, CDR1 is SGHDT and CDR2 is YYEEEE. J lost 8 bases, V lost 2 bases, and 7 bases had no gene match. In DNA, the CDR3 is TGTGCCAGCAGCTTTAGAGGGGGCGTAGATTCACCCCTCCACTTT. Translated, it gives CASSFRGGVDSPLHF.

CDR3 nucleotides: TGCAGCGTGACAGGGCCGAATCAAGAGACCCAGTACTTC. It encodes CSVTGPNQETQYF. The chain has TRBV29-1 and TRBJ2-5; 7 bases map to TRBD1. The germline V gene encodes CDR1 SQVTM and CDR2 ANQGSEA. J gave up 2 bases and V 6 bases, and 6 bases lay outside the gene matches. CDR3 length: 13 residues.

In its sample, this clonotype was seen a few times. The J gene is TRBJ2-5, the V gene TRBV10-3, with D possibly being TRBD1 (5 bases). This CDR3 has 15 residues. V was cut by 0 bases and J by 2 bases, with 10 bases left in between. Germline CDR1 ENHRY, CDR2 SYGVKD. DNA of the CDR3: TGTGCCATCAGTGAGTCTCCGACAGAACAAGAGACCCAGTACTTC. Amino acids: CAISESPTEQETQYF.

The rearrangement links TRBV27 to TRBJ1-6, with TRBD1 matching 7 bases. The CDR3 consists of 14 residues. After removal of 6 bases from V and 9 bases from J, the junction contained 8 bases not matched to a gene. Germline CDR1 reads MNHEY; CDR2 reads SMNVEV (reference sequence). CDR3 coding DNA: TGTGCCAGCAGATACGGGGACAGAGTTTCACCCCTCCACTTT. The encoded protein is CASRYGDRVSPLHF.

The V and J genes are TRBV5-1 and TRBJ1-1, with D perhaps TRBD1 (6 bases). CDR1 is SGHRS and CDR2 is YFSETQ in the germline V gene. Deletions cut 4 bases from V and 0 bases from J, with 13 bases between. The CDR3 loop spans 15 amino acids. As DNA, the CDR3 is TGCGCCAGCAGCGCCACCGAGGGGGTGAACACTGAAGCTTTCTTT. It yields the protein CASSATEGVNTEAFF.

The V gene is TRBV3-1, the J gene TRBJ2-1; D call uncertain. The V gene's germline CDR1 is LGHDT and CDR2 YNNKEL (reference sequence). This CDR3 has 12 amino acids. V was shortened by 2 bases and J by 9 bases, with 8 bases between the two germline ends. This CDR3 reads CASSQTSTEQFF. Here the CDR3 DNA reads TGTGCCAGCAGCCAAACTTCGACTGAGCAGTTCTTC.

The chain has TRBV20-1 and TRBJ1-5, with D possibly matching TRBD1 (5 bases). V was pared by 2 bases and J by 0 bases, with 8 bases between. The CDR3 loop spans 14 amino acids. Germline lookup yields CDR1 DFQATT and CDR2 SNEGSKA (reference sequence). The CDR3 sequence: CSARQGNSNQPQHF. The CDR3 DNA sequence: TGCAGTGCTAGACAGGGCAATAGCAATCAGCCCCAGCATTTT.

This clonotype has only a few counts. V gene TRBV5-1 combines with J gene TRBJ2-1; TRBD1 is a possible D gene (6 bases). The germline V gene has CDR1 SGHRS and CDR2 YFSETQ. Trimming pared 0 bases from V and 10 bases from J, leaving 11 bases between. The CDR3 extends over 13 amino acids. The CDR3, as DNA: TGCGCCAGCAGCTTGGACAGGGTCTGGGAGCAGTTCTTC. Its protein is CASSLDRVWEQFF.

This clonotype was recorded a few times. CDR3 DNA sequence: TGCAGCGCCTACGAGGCCGGGGAGCTGTTTTTT. It specifies CSAYEAGELFF. The genes are TRBV29-1 and TRBJ2-2, with D unresolved. V was cut by 7 bases and J by 6 bases, with 9 bases left in between. Germline loops: CDR1 SQVTM, CDR2 ANQGSEA. The CDR3 has 11 residues.

The chain recombines TRBV12-3 or TRBV12-4 with TRBJ2-7, with a possible D match to TRBD2 (7 bases). The V gene lost 6 bases and the J gene lost 2 bases, with 17 bases spanning the gap. The CDR3 loop spans 15 amino acids. CDR3 sequence: CASSLRGGGPYEQYF. In nucleotides, the CDR3 is TGTGCCAGCAGCCTAAGGGGGGGGGGGCCCTACGAGCAGTACTTC.

V is TRBV7-2 and J is TRBJ2-3; a weak D match, TRBD1 (6 bases). Germline V gene data show CDR1 as SGHTA and CDR2 as FQGNSA. Trimming stripped 3 bases from V and 0 bases from J, with 10 bases between. CDR3 length: 15 amino acids. CDR3 residues: CASSFDGQSTDTQYF. Here the CDR3 DNA reads TGTGCCAGCAGCTTTGACGGACAGAGCACAGATACGCAGTATTTT.

The gene calls are TRBV9 and TRBJ2-4; possible D gene TRBD1, 5 bases. The DNA end lines up better with TRBJ2-7; the J call may be wrong. CDR3 length: 15 residues. Germline values: CDR1 SGDLS, CDR2 YYNGEE. The CDR3 reads CASSVGPDSTYEQYF. The CDR3 DNA reads TGTGCCAGCAGCGTAGGACCCGACAGTACCTACGAGCAGTACTTC.

The chain joins TRBV20-1 to TRBJ2-5; a possible D gene is TRBD1 (6 bases). Trimming left V 6 bases short and J 2 bases short, with 16 bases between. Germline lookup yields CDR1 DFQATT and CDR2 SNEGSKA (reference sequence). The CDR3 sequence is 14 residues long. In DNA, the CDR3 is TGCAGTGCAATACGGGACACCAGTCAAGAGACCCAGTACTTC. It specifies CSAIRDTSQETQYF.

The gene calls are TRBV2 and TRBJ1-5; 7 bases match TRBD1. Germline CDR1 and CDR2: SNHLY and FYNNEI. The CDR3 length is 13 residues. The trim removed 8 bases at V and 3 bases at J, leaving 4 bases unmatched. The CDR3 DNA sequence: TGTGCCAGCCAGGGGGAAAACAATCAGCCCCAGCATTTT. The encoded protein is CASQGENNQPQHF.

This clonotype occurred a few times. The chain combines TRBV12-3 or TRBV12-4 with TRBJ2-3; possible D gene TRBD2, 6 bases. There are 13 residues in the CDR3. V lost 4 bases to trimming and J lost 1 base, with 6 bases between them. CDR3 region: CASSWGGTDTQYF. Here the CDR3 DNA reads TGTGCCAGCAGTTGGGGGGGCACAGATACGCAGTATTTT.

Comments on this clonotype: A junction end diverges from the germline sequence, so it may reflect a read error. The rearrangement links TRBV7-2 to TRBJ1-1; D call uncertain. CDR3 length: 13 amino acids. Germline-derived CDR1 and CDR2 are SGHTA and FQGNSA. The CDR3 region is CASSSLEEGGAFF. Written as DNA, the CDR3 is TGCGCCAGCAGCTCCCTGGAAGAGGGTGGTGCTTTCTTT.

V and J are TRBV28 and TRBJ2-7, with 9 nucleotides matching TRBD1. The CDR3 is 16 residues long. Germline lookup yields CDR1 MDHEN and CDR2 SYDVKM. V gave up 5 bases and J gave up 2 bases; unmatched junction bases: 10. This CDR3 reads CASSTTTGGRTYEQYF. As DNA, the CDR3 is TGTGCCAGCAGTACCACGACAGGGGGAAGAACCTACGAGCAGTACTTC.

The rearrangement uses TRBV5-4 and TRBJ1-3; D might be TRBD1 (6 bases). CDR3 length: 14 amino acids. V was clipped by 4 bases and J by 1 base, with 9 bases between them. The V gene's germline CDR1 is SGHNT and CDR2 YYREEE (reference sequence). The DNA of the CDR3 is TGTGCCAGCAGCCGGGACACGTCTGGAAACACCATATATTTT. It codes for CASSRDTSGNTIYF.

The chain uses TRBV5-1 and TRBJ1-1, with D maybe TRBD1 (5 bases). Germline assignment: CDR1 SGHRS and CDR2 YFSETQ. Between the trimmed V and J ends, which lost 2 bases and 5 bases, there was a span of 16 bases. This CDR3 has 15 residues. The CDR3 nucleotides read TGCGCCAGCAGCTTTTTGAGGACTCAGGGAACTGAAGCTTTCTTT. Its translation: CASSFLRTQGTEAFF.

V and J are TRBV18 and TRBJ2-6; no definite D call. The CDR3 is 16 amino acids. Germline V gene sequence: CDR1 KGHSH, CDR2 LQKENI. The V gene lost 4 bases and the J gene lost 0 bases, with 10 bases spanning the gap. This chain's CDR3 is CASSRAVNSGANVLTF. The CDR3 nucleotides are TGTGCCAGCTCACGGGCAGTTAACTCTGGGGCCAACGTCCTGACTTTC.

This clonotype came up a few times. V is TRBV12-3 or TRBV12-4 and J is TRBJ2-7; 7 bases match TRBD1. The CDR3 is 15 amino acids. The ends lost 4 bases at V and 3 bases at J; junction bases unmatched: 9. The CDR3 loop reads CASSSSKTGFYEQYF. The CDR3 bases are TGTGCCAGCAGTTCCTCCAAGACAGGGTTCTACGAGCAGTACTTC.

V and J are TRBV28 and TRBJ2-1, with 13 bases that match TRBD2. The CDR3 is 16 residues long. Losses at the gene ends were 4 bases for V and 9 bases for J; bases not matched to a gene: 9. Per the germline V gene, CDR1 is MDHEN and CDR2 is SYDVKM. Written as DNA, the CDR3 is TGTGCCAGCAGTTCAGCCGGGACTAGCGGGGCGGGTGAGCAGTTCTTC. This codes for CASSSAGTSGAGEQFF. Looking up the rest from reference TRBV28 and TRBJ2-1 gives the full variable domain: DVKVTQSSRYLVKRTGEKVFLECVQDMDHENMFWYRQDPGLGLRLIYFSYDVKMKEKGDIPEGYSVSREKKERFSLILESASTNQTSMYLCASSSAGTSGAGEQFFGPGTRLTVL.

J is TRBJ2-5 and V is TRBV7-9; 7 bases fit TRBD2. The CDR3 is made up of 17 amino acids. CDR1 and CDR2 (germline): SEHNR, FQNEAQ (reference sequence). V lost 2 bases to trimming and J lost 0 bases; unmatched junction nucleotides: 9. The CDR3 sequence is CASSLLSGRVDQETQYF. The CDR3 nucleotides read TGTGCCAGCAGCTTACTATCGGGGAGGGTCGACCAAGAGACCCAGTACTTC.

This clonotype was picked up a small number of times. The chain couples TRBV2 to TRBJ1-2; D not resolved. Germline values: CDR1 SNHLY, CDR2 FYNNEI. This CDR3 is 12 amino acids long. V dropped 2 bases and J dropped 6 bases, with 7 bases sitting between them. In nucleotides, the CDR3 is TGTGCCAGCAGTGAACAAGGACATGGCTACACCTTC. The encoded protein is CASSEQGHGYTF.